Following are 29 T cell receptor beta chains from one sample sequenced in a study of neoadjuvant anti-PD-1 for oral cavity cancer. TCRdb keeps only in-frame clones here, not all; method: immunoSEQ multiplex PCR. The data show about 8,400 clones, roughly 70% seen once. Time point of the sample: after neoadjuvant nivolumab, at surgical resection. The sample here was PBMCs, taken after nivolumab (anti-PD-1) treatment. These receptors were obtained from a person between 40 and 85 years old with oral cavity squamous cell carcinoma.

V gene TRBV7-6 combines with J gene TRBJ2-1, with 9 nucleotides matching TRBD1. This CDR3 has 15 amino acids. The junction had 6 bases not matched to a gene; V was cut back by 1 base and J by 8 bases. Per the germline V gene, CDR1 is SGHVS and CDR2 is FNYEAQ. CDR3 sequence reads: CASSLDRGLQDEQFF. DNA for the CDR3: TGTGCCAGCAGCTTAGACAGGGGGCTCCAAGATGAGCAGTTCTTC.

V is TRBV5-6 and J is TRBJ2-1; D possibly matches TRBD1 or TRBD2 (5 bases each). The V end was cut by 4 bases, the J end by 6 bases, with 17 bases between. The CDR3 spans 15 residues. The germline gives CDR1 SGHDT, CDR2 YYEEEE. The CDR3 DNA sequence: TGTGCCAGCAGCCCAGGCAGGGATGGGGGCAATGAGCAGTTCTTC. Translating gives CASSPGRDGGNEQFF.

This chain's CDR3 is CASSPRVDRRGQDYGYTF. The CDR3, as DNA: TGTGCCAGCAGCCCCCGCGTCGATAGGAGGGGGCAGGACTATGGCTACACCTTC. The chain is built from TRBV7-2 and TRBJ1-2; 7 nucleotides line up with TRBD1. Germline CDR1 is SGHTA and CDR2 is FQGNSA. Trimming at V came to 5 bases and at J to 3 bases, leaving 18 bases not matched to a gene. CDR3 length equals 18 residues.

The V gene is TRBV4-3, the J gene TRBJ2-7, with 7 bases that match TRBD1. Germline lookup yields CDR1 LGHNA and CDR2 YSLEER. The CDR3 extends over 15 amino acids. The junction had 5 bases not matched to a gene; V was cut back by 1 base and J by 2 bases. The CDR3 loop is CASSQARDRAYEQYF. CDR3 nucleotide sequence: TGCGCCAGCAGCCAAGCCCGGGACAGAGCCTACGAGCAGTACTTC.

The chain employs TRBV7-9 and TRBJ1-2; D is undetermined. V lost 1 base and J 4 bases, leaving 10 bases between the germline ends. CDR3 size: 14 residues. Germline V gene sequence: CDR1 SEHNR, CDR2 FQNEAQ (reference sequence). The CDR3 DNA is TGTGCCAGCAGCTTAGATGCAGCCGTCTATGGCTACACCTTC. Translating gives CASSLDAAVYGYTF.

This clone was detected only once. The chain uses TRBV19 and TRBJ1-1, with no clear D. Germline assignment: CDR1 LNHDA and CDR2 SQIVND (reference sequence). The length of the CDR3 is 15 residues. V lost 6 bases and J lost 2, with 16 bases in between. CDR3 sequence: CASRKGGRLNTEAFF. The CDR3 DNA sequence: TGTGCCAGTAGGAAGGGCGGAAGGCTAAACACTGAAGCTTTCTTT.

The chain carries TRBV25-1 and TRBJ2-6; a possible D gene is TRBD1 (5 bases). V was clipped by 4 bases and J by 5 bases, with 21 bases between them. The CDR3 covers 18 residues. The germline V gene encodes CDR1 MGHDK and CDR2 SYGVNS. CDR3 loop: CASSGGAEGQSRANVLTF. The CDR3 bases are TGTGCCAGCAGTGGCGGAGCAGAAGGACAAAGTCGGGCCAACGTCCTGACTTTC.

In nucleotides, the CDR3 is TGTGCCAGCAGCTTCAGTGGGGGGGGACTAAACACCATATATTTT. Amino acids: CASSFSGGGLNTIYF. V usage is TRBV7-9 and J usage is TRBJ1-3; D may be TRBD1 (5 bases). With 3 bases removed from V and 6 bases from J, the gap between germline ends came to 15 bases. The CDR3 contains 15 residues. CDR1 and CDR2 from the germline V gene are SEHNR and FQNEAQ (reference sequence).

The CDR3: CASSLDGDYGYTF. For the CDR3, the DNA is TGTGCCAGCAGCTTGGACGGAGACTATGGCTACACCTTC. The chain couples TRBV9 to TRBJ1-2; no clear D gene. The CDR3 extends over 13 amino acids. V was shortened by 4 bases and J by 3 bases, with 10 bases between the two germline ends. Germline assignment: CDR1 SGDLS and CDR2 YYNGEE.

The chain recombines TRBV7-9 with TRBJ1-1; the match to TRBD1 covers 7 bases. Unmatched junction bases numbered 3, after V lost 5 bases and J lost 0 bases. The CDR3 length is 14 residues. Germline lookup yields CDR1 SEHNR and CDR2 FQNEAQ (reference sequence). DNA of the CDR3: TGTGCCAGCAGCCCAGGGGGACTGAACACTGAAGCTTTCTTT. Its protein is CASSPGGLNTEAFF.

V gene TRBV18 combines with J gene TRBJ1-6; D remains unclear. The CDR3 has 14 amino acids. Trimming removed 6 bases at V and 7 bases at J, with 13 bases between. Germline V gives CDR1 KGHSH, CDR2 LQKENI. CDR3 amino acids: CASSDGPVNSPLHF. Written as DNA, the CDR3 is TGTGCCAGCTCGGATGGACCAGTGAATTCACCCCTCCACTTT. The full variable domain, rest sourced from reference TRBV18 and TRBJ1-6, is NAGVMQNPRHLVRRRGQEARLRCSPMKGHSHVYWYRQLPEEGLKFMVYLQKENIIDESGMPKERFSAEFPKEGPSILRIQQVVRGDSAAYFCASSDGPVNSPLHFGNGTRLTVT.

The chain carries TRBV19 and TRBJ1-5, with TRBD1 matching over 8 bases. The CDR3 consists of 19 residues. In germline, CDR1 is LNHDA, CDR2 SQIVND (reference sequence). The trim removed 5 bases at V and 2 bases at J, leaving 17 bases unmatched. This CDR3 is CASSLQIRGRVSGNQPQHF. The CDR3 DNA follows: TGTGCCAGTAGTCTCCAAATCAGGGGGCGCGTTAGTGGCAATCAGCCCCAGCATTTT.

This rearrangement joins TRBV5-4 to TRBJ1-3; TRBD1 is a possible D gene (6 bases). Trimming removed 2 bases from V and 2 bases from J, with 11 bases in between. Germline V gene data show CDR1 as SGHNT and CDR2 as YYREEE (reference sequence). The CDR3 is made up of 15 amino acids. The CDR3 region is CASSLKTGAGNTIYF. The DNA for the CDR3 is TGTGCCAGCAGCTTAAAGACAGGCGCTGGAAACACCATATATTTT.

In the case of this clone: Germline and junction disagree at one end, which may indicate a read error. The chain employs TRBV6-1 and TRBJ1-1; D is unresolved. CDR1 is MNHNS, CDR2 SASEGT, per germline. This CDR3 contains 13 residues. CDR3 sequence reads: CASSRDWWTEVFF. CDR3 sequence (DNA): TGTGCCAGCAGTCGTGACTGGTGGACTGAAGTTTTCTTT.

CDR3 sequence (DNA): TGCGCCAGCAGCCAAGAGGGACGAAGCCACGACCGGGTGTTTTTT. Translation: CASSQEGRSHDRVFF. The chain joins TRBV4-3 to TRBJ1-4; tentatively, D is TRBD1 (5 bases). V was pared by 0 bases and J by 15 bases, with 20 bases between. CDR1 and CDR2 (germline): LGHNA, YSLEER. The CDR3 sequence is 15 residues long.

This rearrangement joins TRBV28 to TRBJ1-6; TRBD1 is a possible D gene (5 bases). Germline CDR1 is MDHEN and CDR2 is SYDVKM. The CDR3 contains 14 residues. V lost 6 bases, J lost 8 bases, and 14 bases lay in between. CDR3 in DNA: TGTGCCAGCAGGTCCGGGACCAGAGATTCACCCCTCCACTTT. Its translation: CASRSGTRDSPLHF.

The CDR3 here is CAWSPGGVQETQYF. CDR3 DNA sequence: TGTGCCTGGAGTCCTGGAGGGGTCCAAGAGACCCAGTACTTC. This sequence joins TRBV30 and TRBJ2-5, with D perhaps matching TRBD2 (6 bases). Trimming pared 2 bases from V and 1 base from J, leaving 11 bases between. The CDR3 is 14 amino acids. Germline-derived CDR1 and CDR2 are GTSNPN and SVGIG (reference sequence).

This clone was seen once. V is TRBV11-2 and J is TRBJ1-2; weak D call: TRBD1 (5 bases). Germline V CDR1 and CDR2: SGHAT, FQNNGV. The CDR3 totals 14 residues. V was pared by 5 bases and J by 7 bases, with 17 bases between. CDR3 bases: TGTGCCAGCAGCGCCTTGAATCAGGGCTCTGGCTACACCTTC. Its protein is CASSALNQGSGYTF.

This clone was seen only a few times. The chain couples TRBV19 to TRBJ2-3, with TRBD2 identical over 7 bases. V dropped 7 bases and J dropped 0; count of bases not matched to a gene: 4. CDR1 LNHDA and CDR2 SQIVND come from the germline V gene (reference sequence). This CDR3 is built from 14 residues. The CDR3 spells CASTSGFSTDTQYF. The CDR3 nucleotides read TGTGCCAGTACTAGCGGCTTTAGCACAGATACGCAGTATTTT.

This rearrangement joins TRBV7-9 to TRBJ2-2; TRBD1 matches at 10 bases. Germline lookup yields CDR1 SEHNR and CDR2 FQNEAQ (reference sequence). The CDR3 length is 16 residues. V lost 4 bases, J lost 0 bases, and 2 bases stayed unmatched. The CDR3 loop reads CASSSGQGANTGELFF. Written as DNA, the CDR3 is TGTGCCAGCAGCTCCGGACAGGGGGCGAACACCGGGGAGCTGTTTTTT.

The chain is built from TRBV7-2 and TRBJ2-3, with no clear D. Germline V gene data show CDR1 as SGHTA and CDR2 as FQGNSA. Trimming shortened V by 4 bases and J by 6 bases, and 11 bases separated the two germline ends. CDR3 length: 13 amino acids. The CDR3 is CASSSANGDTQYF. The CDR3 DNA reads TGTGCCAGCAGCTCAGCAAACGGCGATACGCAGTATTTT.

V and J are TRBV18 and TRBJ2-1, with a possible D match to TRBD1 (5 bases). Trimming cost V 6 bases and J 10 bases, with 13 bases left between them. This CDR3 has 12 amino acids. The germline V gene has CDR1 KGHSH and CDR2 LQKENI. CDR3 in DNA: TGTGCCAGCTCTGCAGGGTACGGCGAGCAGTTCTTC. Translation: CASSAGYGEQFF.

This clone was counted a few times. The CDR3 is CASSEIRNNQPQHF. CDR3 nucleotide sequence: TGTGCCAGCAGTGAAATCCGGAACAATCAGCCCCAGCATTTT. This rearrangement joins TRBV6-1 to TRBJ1-5; D is unresolved. V gave up 2 bases and J gave up 3 bases, with 8 bases separating them. CDR3 length equals 14 residues. Looked up from germline, CDR1 is MNHNS and CDR2 is SASEGT.

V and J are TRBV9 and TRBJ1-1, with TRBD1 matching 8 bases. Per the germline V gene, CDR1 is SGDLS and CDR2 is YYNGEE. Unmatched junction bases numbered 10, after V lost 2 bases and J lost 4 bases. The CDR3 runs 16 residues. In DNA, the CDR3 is TGTGCCAGCAGCGTTTACTCCCGACAGGGGCTCACTGAAGCTTTCTTT. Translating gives CASSVYSRQGLTEAFF.

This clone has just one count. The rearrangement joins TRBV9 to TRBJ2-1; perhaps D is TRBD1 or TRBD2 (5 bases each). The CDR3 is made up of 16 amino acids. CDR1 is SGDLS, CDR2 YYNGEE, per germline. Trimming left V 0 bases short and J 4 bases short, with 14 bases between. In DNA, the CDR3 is TGTGCCAGCAGCGTAGGTCCCAGTGGGGGTTACAATGAGCAGTTCTTC. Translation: CASSVGPSGGYNEQFF.

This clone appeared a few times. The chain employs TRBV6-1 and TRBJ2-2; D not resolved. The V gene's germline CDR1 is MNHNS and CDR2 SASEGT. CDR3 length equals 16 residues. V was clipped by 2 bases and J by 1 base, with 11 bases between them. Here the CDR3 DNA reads TGTGCCAGCAGTGAAAACCTAGACCGGAACACCGGGGAGCTGTTTTTT. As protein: CASSENLDRNTGELFF.

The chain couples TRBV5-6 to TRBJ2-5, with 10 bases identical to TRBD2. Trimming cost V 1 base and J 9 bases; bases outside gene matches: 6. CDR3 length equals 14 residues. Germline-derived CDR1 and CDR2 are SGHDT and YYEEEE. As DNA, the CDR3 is TGTGCCAGCAGCTTGTCTAGCGGGGGTTCGGCCCAGTACTTC. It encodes CASSLSSGGSAQYF.

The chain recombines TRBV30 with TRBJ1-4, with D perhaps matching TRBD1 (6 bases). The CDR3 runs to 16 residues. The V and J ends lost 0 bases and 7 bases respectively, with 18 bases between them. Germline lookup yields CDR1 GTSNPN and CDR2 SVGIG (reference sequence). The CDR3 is CAWSVGIRRRGEKLFF. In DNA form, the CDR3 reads TGTGCCTGGAGTGTTGGAATAAGACGCAGGGGTGAAAAACTGTTTTTT.

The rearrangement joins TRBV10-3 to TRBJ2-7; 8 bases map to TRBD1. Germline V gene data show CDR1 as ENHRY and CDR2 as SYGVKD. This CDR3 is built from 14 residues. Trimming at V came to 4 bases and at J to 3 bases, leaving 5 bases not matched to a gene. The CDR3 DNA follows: TGTGCCATCAGTGGGGACAGGAAAGACTACGAGCAGTACTTC. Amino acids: CAISGDRKDYEQYF.